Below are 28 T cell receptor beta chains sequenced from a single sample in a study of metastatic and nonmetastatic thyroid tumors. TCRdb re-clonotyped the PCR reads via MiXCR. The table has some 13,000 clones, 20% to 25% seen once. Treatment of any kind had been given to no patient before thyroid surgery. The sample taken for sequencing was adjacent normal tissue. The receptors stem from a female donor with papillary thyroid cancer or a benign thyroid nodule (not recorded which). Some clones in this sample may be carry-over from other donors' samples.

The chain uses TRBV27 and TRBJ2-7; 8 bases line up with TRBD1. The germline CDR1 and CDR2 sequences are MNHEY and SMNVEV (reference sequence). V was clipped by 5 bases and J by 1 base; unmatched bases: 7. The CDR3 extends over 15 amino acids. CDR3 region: CASSVDRGTSYEQYF. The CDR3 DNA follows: TGTGCCAGCAGTGTTGACAGGGGTACTTCCTACGAGCAGTACTTC.

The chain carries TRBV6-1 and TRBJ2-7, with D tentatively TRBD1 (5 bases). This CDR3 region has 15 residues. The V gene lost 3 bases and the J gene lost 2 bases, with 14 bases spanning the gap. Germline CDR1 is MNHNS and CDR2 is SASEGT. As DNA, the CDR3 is TGTGCCAGCAGTGAGGACACGCTGACTCCCTACGAGCAGTACTTC. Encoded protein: CASSEDTLTPYEQYF.

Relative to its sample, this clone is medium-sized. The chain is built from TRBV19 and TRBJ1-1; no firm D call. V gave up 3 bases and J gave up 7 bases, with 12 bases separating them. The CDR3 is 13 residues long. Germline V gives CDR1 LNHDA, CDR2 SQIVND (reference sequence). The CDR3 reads CASSILGSGEAFF. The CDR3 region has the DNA TGTGCCAGTAGTATTCTGGGGTCAGGTGAAGCTTTCTTT.

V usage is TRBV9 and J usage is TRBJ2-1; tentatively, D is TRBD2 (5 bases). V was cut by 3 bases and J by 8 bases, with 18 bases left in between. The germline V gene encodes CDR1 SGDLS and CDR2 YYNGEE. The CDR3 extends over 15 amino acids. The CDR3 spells CASSGSVWAFDEQFF. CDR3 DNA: TGTGCCAGCAGCGGTAGCGTGTGGGCCTTCGATGAGCAGTTCTTC.

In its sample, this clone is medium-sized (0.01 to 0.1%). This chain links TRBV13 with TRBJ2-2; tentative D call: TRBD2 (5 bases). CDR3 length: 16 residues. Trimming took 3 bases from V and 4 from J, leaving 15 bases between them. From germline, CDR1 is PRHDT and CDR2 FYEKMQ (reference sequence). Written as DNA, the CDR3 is TGTGCCAGCAGCTTTAGCCGCGGGTTGGGCACCGGGGAGCTGTTTTTT. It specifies CASSFSRGLGTGELFF.

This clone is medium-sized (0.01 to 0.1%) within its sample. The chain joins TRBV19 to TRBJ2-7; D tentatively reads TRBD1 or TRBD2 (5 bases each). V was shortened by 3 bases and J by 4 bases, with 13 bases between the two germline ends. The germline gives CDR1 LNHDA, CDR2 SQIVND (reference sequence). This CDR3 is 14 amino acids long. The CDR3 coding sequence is TGTGCCAGTAGTATGGGCCCAGGGAGATACGAGCAGTACTTC. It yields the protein CASSMGPGRYEQYF.

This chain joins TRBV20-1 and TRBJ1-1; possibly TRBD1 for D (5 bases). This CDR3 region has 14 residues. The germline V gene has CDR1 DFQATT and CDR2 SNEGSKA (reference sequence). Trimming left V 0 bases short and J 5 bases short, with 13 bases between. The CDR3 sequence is CSARDQGRWTEAFF. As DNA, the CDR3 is TGCAGTGCTAGAGATCAGGGAAGATGGACTGAAGCTTTCTTT.

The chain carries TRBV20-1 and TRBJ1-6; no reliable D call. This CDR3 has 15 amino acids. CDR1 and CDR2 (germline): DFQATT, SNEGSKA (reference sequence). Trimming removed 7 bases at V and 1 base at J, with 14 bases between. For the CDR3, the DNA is TGCAGTGATAGGGTGCGCGGATCCTATAATTCACCCCTCCACTTT. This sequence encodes CSDRVRGSYNSPLHF.

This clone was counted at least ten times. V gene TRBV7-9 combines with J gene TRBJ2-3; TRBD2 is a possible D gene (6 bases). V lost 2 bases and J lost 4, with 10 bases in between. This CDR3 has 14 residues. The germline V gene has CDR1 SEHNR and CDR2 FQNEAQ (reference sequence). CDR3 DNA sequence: TGTGCCAGCAGCTTATATATAGCGGCAGATACGCAGTATTTT. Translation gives CASSLYIAADTQYF. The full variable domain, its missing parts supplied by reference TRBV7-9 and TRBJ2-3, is DTGVSQNPRHKITKRGQNVTFRCDPISEHNRLYWYRQTLGQGPEFLTYFQNEAQLEKSRLLSDRFSAERPKGSFSTLEIQRTEQGDSAMYLCASSLYIAADTQYFGPGTRLTVL.

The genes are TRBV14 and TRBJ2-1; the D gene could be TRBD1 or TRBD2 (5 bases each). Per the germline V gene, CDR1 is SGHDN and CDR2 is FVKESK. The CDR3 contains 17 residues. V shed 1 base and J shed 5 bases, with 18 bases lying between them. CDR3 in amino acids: CASSQGSGTNPDNEQFF. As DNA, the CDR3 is TGTGCCAGCAGCCAAGGCTCCGGGACCAACCCTGACAATGAGCAGTTCTTC. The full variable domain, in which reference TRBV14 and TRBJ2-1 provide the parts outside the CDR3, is EAGVTQFPSHSVIEKGQTVTLRCDPISGHDNLYWYRRVMGKEIKFLLHFVKESKQDESGMPNNRFLAERTGGTYSTLKVQPAELEDSGVYFCASSQGSGTNPDNEQFFGPGTRLTVL.

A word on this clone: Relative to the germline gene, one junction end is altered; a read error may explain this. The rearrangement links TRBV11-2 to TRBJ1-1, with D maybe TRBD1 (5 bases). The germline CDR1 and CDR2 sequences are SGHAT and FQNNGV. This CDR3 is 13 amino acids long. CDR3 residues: CASSVEGHTQAFF. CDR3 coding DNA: TGTGCCAGCAGCGTAGAGGGGCACACTCAAGCTTTCTTT.

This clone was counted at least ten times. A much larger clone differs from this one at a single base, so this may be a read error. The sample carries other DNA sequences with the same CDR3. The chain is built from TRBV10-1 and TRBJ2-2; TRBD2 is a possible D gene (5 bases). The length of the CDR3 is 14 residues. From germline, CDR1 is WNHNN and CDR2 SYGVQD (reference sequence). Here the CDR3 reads CASSGRPNTGELFF. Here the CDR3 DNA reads TGCGCCAGCAGTGGTAGGCCAAACACCGGGGAGCTATTTTTT.

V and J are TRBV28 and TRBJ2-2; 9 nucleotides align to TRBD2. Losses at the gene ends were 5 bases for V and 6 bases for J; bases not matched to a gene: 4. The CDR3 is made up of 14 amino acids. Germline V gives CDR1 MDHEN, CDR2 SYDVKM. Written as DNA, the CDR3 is TGTGCCAGCAGTCGGACTAGCGCTGCCGGGGAGCTGTTTTTT. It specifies CASSRTSAAGELFF. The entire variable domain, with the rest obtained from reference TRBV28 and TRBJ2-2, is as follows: DVKVTQSSRYLVKRTGEKVFLECVQDMDHENMFWYRQDPGLGLRLIYFSYDVKMKEKGDIPEGYSVSREKKERFSLILESASTNQTSMYLCASSRTSAAGELFFGEGSRLTVL.

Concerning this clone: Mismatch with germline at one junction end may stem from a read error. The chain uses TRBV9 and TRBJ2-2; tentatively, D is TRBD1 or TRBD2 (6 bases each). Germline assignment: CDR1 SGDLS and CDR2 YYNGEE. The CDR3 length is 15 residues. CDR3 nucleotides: TGTGCCAGCAGCCCAGGGGAGGCTAGGGGCGGGGAGCTGCTCTTT. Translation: CASSPGEARGGELLF. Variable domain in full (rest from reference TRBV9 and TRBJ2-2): DSGVTQTPKHLITATGQRVTLRCSPRSGDLSVYWYQQSLDQGLQFLIQYYNGEERAKGNILERFSAQQFPDLHSELNLSSLELGDSALYFCASSPGEARGGELLFGEGSRLTVL.

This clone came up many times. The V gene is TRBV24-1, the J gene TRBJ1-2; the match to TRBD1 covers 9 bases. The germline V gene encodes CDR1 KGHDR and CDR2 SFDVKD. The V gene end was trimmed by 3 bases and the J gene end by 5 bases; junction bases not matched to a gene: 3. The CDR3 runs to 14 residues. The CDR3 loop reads CATSDPGTGYGYTF. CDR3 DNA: TGTGCCACCAGTGATCCGGGGACAGGGTATGGCTACACCTTC.

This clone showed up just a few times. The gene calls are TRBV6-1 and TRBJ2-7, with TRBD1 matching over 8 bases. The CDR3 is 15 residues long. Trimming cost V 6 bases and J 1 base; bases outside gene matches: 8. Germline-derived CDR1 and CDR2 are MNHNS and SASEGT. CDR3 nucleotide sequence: TGTGCCAGCAGGGACCAGGGGGCTCAATCCTACGAGCAGTACTTC. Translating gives CASRDQGAQSYEQYF.

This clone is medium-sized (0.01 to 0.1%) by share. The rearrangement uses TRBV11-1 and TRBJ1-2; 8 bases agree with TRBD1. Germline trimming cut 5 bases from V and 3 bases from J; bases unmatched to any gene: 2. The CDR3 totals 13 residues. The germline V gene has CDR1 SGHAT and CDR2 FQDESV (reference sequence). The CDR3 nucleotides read TGTGCCAGCAGCCCAGGGGGCGACTATGGCTACACCTTC. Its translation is CASSPGGDYGYTF.

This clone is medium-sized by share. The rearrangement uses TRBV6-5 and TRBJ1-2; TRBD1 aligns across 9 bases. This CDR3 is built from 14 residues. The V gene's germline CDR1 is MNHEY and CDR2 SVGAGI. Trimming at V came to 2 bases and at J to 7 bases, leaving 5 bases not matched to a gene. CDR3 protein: CASSYLGQGLGYTF. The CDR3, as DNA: TGTGCCAGCAGTTACCTAGGACAGGGGCTTGGCTACACCTTC.

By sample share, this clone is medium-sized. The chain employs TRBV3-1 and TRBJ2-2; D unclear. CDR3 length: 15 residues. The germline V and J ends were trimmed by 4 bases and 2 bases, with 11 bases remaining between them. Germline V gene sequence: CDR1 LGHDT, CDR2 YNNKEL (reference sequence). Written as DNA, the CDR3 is TGTGCCAGCAGCCCTAGGACGGTTAACACCGGGGAGCTGTTTTTT. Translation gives CASSPRTVNTGELFF.

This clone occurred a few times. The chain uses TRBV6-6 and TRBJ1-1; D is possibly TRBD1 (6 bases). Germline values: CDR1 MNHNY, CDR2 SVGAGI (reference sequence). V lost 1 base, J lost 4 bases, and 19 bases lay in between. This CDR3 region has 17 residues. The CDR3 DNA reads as TGTGCCAGCAGTTACTGGGGAGGGGGGCAATCGGGCACTGAAGCTTTCTTT. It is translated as CASSYWGGGQSGTEAFF.

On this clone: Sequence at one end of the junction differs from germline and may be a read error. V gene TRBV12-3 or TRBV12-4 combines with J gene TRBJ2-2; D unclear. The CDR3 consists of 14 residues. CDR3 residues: CASSFAQNTWELFF. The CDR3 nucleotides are TGTGCCAGCAGTTTCGCACAGAACACCTGGGAGCTGTTTTTT.

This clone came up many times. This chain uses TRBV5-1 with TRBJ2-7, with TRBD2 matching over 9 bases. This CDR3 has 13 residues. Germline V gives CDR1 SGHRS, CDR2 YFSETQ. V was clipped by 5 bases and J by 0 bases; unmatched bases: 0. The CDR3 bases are TGCGCCAGCAGACTAGCGGGCTCCTACGAGCAGTACTTC. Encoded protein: CASRLAGSYEQYF.

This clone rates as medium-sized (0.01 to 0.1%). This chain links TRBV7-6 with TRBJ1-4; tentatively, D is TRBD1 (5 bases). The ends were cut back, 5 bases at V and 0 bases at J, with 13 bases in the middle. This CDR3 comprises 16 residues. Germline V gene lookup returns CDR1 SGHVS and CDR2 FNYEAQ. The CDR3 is CASSPTGGSTNEKLFF. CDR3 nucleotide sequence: TGTGCCAGCAGCCCCACTGGGGGGTCAACTAATGAAAAACTGTTTTTT.

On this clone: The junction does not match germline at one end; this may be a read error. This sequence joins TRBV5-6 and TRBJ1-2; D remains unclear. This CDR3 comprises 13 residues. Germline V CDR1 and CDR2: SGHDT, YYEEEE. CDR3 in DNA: TGTTCCAGCAGCCCACGGCCCTCCTATGGCTACACCTTC. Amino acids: CSSSPRPSYGYTF.

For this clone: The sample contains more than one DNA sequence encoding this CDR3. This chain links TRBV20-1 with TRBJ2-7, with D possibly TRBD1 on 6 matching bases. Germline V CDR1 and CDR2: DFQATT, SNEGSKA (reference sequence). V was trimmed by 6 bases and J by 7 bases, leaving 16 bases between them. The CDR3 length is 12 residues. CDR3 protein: CSANQGPVEQYF. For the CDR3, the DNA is TGCAGTGCGAATCAGGGGCCAGTAGAGCAGTACTTC.

This chain's CDR3 is CASSEVRWRLKTESFF. The DNA for the CDR3 is TGTGCCAGCAGTGAAGTACGGTGGCGCCTGAAAACTGAATCGTTCTTT. This chain uses TRBV6-1 with TRBJ1-1, with D unclear. In germline, CDR1 is MNHNS, CDR2 SASEGT. This CDR3 has 16 residues. The V end lost 1 base, the J end lost 14 bases, and 26 bases lay between the germline ends.

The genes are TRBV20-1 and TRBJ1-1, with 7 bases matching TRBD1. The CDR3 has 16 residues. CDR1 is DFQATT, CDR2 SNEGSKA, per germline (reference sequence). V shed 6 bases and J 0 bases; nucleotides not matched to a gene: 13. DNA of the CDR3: TGCAGTGCCCCACAGACAGGGATGGACTTGAACACTGAAGCTTTCTTT. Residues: CSAPQTGMDLNTEAFF.

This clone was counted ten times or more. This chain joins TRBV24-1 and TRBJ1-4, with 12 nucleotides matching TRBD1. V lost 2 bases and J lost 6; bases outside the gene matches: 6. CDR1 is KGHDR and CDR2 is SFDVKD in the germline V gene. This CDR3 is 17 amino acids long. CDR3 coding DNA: TGTGCCACCAGTGATTCCGGGACAGGGGGCGCGTATGAAAAACTGTTTTTT. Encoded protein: CATSDSGTGGAYEKLFF.